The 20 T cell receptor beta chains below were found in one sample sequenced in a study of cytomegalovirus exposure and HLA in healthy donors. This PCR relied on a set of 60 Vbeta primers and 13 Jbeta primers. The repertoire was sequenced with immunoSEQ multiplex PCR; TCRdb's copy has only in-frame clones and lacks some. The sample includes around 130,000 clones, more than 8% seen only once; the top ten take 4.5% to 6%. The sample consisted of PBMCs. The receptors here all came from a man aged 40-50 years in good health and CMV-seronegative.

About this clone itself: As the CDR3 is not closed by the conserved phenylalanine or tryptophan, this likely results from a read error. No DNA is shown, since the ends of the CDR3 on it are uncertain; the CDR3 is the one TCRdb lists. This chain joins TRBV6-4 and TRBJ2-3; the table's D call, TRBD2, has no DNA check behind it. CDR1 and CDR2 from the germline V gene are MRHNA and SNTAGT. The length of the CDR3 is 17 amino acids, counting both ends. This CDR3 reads CASSDSPSGGMPDTKYL.

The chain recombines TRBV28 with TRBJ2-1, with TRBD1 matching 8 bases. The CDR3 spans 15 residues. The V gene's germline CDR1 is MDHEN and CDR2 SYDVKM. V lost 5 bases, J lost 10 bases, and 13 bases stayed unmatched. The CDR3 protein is CASSKRQGTMEEQFF. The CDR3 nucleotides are TGTGCCAGCAGTAAAAGACAGGGGACCATGGAGGAGCAGTTCTTC.

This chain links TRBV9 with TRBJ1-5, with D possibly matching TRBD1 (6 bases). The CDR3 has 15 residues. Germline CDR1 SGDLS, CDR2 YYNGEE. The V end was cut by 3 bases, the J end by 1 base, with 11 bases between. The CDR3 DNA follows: TGTGCCAGCAGCGCGGACAGCGGAAGCAATCAGCCCCAGCATTTT. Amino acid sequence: CASSADSGSNQPQHF.

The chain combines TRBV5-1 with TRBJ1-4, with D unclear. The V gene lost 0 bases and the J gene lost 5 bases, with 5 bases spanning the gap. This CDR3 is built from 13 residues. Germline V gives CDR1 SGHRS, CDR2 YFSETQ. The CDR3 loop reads CASSLGGNEKLFF. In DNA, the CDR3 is TGCGCCAGCAGCTTGGGAGGGAATGAAAAACTGTTTTTT.

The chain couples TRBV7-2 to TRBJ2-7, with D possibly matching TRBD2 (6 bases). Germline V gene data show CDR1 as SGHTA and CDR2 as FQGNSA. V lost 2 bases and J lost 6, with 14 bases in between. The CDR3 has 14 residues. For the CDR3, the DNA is TGTGCCAGCAGCTTACAACGGGAGCTTGGCGAGCAGTACTTC. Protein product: CASSLQRELGEQYF.

CDR3 sequence reads: CASSVMDSRSGNTIYF. CDR3 DNA sequence: TGTGCCAGCAGTGTCATGGACAGCCGCTCTGGAAACACCATATATTTT. The V and J genes are TRBV6-4 and TRBJ1-3; tentative D call: TRBD1 (6 bases). CDR1 and CDR2 (germline): MRHNA, SNTAGT. Between the trimmed V and J ends, which lost 4 bases and 0 bases, there was a span of 13 bases. The CDR3 spans 16 residues.

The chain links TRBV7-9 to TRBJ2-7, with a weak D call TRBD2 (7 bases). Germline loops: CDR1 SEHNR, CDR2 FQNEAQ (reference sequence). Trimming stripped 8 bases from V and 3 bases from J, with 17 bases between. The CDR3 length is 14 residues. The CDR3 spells CASSTAGAVYEQYF. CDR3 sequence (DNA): TGTGCCAGCTCTACTGCGGGGGCCGTCTACGAGCAGTACTTC.

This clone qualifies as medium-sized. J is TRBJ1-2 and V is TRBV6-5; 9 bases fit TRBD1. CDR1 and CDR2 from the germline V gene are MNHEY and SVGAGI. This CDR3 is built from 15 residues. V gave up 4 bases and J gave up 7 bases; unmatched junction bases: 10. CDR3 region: CASSSTGQGGFGYTF. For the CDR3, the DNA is TGTGCCAGCAGTTCCACGGGACAGGGAGGTTTTGGCTACACCTTC.

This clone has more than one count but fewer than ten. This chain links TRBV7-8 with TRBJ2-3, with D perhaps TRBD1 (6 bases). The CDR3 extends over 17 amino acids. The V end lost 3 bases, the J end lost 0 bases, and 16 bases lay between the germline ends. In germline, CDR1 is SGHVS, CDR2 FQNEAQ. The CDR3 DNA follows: TGTGCCAGCAGCTTTACGACAGGACTGCTTAGCACAGATACGCAGTATTTT. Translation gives CASSFTTGLLSTDTQYF.

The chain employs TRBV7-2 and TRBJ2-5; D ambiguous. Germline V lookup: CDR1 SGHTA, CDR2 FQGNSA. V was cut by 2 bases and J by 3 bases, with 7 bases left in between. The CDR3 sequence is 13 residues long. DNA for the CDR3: TGTGCCAGCAGCTTATGGCAGGAAGAGACCCAGTACTTC. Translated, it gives CASSLWQEETQYF.

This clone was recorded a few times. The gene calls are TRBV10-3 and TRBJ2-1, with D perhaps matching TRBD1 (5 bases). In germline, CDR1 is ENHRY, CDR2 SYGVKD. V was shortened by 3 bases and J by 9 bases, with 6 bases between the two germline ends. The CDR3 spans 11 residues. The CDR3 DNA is TGTGCCATCAGTGATCAGGGTGAGCAGTTCTTC. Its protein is CAISDQGEQFF.

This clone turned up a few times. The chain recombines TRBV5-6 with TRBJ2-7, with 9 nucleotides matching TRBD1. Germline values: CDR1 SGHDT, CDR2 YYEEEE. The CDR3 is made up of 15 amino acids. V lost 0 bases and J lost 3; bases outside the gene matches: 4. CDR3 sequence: CASSLVGQGLYEQYF. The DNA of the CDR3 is TGTGCCAGCAGCTTGGTGGGACAGGGCCTCTACGAGCAGTACTTC.

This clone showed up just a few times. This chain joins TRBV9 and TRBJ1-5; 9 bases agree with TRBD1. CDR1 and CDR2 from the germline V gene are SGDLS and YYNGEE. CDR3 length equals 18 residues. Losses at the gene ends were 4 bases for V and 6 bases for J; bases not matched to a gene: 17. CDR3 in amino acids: CASSPKHTGQGVSQPQHF. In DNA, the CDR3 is TGTGCCAGCAGCCCAAAACACACGGGACAGGGTGTAAGTCAGCCCCAGCATTTT.

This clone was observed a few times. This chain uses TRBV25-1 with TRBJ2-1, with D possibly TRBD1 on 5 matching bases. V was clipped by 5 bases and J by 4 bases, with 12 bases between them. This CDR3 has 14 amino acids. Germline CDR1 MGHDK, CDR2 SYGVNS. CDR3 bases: TGTGCCAGCAGTTTACAGGATGAGTACAATGAGCAGTTCTTC. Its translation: CASSLQDEYNEQFF. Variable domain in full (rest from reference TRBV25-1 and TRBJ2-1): EADIYQTPRYLVIGTGKKITLECSQTMGHDKMYWYQQDPGMELHLIHYSYGVNSTEKGDLSSESTVSRIRTEHFPLTLESARPSHTSQYLCASSLQDEYNEQFFGPGTRLTVL.

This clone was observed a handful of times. In DNA, the CDR3 is TGTGCCAGCAGCTTGAGTCTGACAGGGGGAGATGGCTACACCTTC. Its protein product is CASSLSLTGGDGYTF. The rearrangement uses TRBV5-8 and TRBJ1-2; 9 positions agree with TRBD1. Trimming removed 1 base from V and 6 bases from J; junction bases left unmatched: 7. Germline V gene sequence: CDR1 SGHTS, CDR2 YDEGEE. The CDR3 totals 15 residues.

This chain's CDR3 is CASSPTGLEVSYNEQFF. Here the CDR3 DNA reads TGTGCCAGCAGCCCCACGGGACTAGAGGTTTCCTACAATGAGCAGTTCTTC. The chain uses TRBV9 and TRBJ2-1, with 8 nucleotides matching TRBD2. After removal of 4 bases from V and 1 base from J, the junction contained 10 bases not matched to a gene. The CDR3 is 17 amino acids. CDR1 is SGDLS, CDR2 YYNGEE, per germline.

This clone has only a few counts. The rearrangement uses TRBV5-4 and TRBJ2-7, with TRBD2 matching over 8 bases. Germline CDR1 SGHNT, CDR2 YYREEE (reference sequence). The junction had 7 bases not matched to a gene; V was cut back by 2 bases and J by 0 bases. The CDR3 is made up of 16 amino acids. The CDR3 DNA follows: TGTGCCAGCAGCTTAGACGCGGGGGGTACCTCCTACGAGCAGTACTTC. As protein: CASSLDAGGTSYEQYF.

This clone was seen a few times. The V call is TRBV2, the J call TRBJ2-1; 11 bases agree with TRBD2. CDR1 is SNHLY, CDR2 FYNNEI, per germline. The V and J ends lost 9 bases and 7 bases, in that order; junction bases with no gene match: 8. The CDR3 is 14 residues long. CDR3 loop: CASDGTSGVNEQFF. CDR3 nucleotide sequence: TGTGCCAGTGATGGGACTAGCGGCGTTAATGAGCAGTTCTTC.

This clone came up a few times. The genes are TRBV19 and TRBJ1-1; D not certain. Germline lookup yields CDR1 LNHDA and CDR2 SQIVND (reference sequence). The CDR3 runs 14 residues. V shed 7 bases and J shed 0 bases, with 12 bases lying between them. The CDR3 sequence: CASTLQSMNTEAFF. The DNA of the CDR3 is TGTGCCAGTACTTTACAGAGTATGAACACTGAAGCTTTCTTT.

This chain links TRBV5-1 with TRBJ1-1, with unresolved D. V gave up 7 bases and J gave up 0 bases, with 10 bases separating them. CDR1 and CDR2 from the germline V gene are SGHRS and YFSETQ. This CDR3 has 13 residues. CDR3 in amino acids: CASGRDMNTEAFF. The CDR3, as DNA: TGCGCCAGCGGGCGAGACATGAACACTGAAGCTTTCTTT.